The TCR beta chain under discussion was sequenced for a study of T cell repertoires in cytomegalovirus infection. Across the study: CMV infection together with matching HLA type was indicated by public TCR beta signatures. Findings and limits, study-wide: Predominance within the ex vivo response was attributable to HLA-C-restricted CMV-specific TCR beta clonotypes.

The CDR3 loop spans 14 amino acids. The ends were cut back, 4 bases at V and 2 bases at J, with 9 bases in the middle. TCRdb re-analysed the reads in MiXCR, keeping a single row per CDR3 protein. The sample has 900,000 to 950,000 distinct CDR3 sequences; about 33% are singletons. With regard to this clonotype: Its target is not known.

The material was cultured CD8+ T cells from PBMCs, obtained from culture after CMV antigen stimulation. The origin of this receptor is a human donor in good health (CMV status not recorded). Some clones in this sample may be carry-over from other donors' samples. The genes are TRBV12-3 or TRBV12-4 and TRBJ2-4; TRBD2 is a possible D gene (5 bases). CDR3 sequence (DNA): TGTGCCAGCAGTTCCGGGGTTACCAAAAACATTCAGTACTTC. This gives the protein CASSSGVTKNIQYF.